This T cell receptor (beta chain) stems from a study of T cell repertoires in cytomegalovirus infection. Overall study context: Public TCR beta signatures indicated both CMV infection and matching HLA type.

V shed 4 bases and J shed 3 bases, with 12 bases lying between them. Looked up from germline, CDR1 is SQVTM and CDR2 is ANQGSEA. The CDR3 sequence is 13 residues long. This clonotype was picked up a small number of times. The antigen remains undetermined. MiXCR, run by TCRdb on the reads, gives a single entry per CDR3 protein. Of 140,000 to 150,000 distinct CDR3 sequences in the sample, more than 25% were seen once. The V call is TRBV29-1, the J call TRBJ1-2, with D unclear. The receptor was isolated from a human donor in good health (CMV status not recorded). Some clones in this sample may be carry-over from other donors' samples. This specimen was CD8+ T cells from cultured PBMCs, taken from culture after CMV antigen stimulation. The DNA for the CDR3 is TGCAGCGTTGGTCCCGGGATCGACTATGGCTACACCTTC. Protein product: CSVGPGIDYGYTF.